This T cell receptor (beta chain) originates from a study of T cell responses to AZD1222 COVID-19 vaccine. V trimming: 6 bases; J trimming: 2 bases; junction bases outside the gene matches: 4. The CDR3 is 14 amino acids. Germline V lookup: CDR1 SEHNR, CDR2 FQNEAQ (reference sequence). Of note for this clone: The antigen remains unidentified.

Assay used: immunoSEQ multiplex PCR; TCRdb lists only in-frame clones, some missing. The sample lists under 140,000 clones, less than 95% occurring once. Study results and caveats: An increase in Spike-specific TCR breadth and depth was observed after two AZD1222 doses. Repertoires were obtained only post-peak T cell response. White British donors predominated, females outnumbered males, and clonal diversity was possibly underestimated.

This TCR derives from an adult in good health. The gene calls are TRBV7-9 and TRBJ2-3; 8 nucleotides align to TRBD1. Material: peripheral blood, obtained on day 0 of AZD1222 vaccination. This CDR3 reads CASRDRDYTDTQYF. DNA of the CDR3: TGTGCCAGCAGGGACAGGGATTACACAGATACGCAGTATTTT.